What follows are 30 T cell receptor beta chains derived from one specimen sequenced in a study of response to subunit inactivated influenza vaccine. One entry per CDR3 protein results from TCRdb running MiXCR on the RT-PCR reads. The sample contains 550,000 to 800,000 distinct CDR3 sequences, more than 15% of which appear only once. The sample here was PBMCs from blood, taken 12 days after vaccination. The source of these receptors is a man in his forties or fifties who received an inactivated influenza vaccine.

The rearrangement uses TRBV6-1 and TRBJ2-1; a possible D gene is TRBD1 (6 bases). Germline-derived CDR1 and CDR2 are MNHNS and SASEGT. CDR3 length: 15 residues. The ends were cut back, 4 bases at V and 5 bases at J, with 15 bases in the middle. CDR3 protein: CASSGAGQRNNEQFF. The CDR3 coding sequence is TGTGCCAGCAGTGGAGCAGGACAGAGAAACAATGAGCAGTTCTTC.

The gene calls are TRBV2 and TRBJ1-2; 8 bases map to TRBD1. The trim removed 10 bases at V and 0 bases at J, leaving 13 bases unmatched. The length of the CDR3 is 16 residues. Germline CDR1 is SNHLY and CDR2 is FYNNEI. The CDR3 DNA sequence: TGTGCCATCAGACAAAGAGACAGGGGCGCTAACTATGGCTACACCTTC. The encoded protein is CAIRQRDRGANYGYTF.

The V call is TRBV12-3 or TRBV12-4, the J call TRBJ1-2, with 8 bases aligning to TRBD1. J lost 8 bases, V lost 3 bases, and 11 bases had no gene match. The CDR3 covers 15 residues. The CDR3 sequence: CASSFTGPQGGGYTF. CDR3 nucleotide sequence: TGTGCCAGCAGTTTTACGGGACCACAGGGGGGAGGCTACACCTTC.

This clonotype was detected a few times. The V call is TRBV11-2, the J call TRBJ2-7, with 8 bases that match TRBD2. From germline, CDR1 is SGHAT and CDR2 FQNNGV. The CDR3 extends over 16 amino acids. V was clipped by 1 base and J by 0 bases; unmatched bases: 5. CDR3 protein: CASSLGAGRDSYEQYF. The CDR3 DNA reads TGTGCCAGCAGCTTAGGGGCCGGGAGGGACTCCTACGAGCAGTACTTC.

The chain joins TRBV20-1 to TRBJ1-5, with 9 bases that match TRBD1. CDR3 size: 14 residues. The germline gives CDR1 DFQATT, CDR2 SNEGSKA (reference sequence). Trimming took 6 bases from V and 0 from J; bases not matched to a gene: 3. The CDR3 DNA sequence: TGCAGTGCCATGACAGGGGGTAGCAATCAGCCCCAGCATTTT. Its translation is CSAMTGGSNQPQHF.

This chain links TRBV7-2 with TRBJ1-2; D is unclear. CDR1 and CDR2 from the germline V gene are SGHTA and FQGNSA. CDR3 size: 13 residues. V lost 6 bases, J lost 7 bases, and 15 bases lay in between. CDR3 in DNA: TGTGCCAGCAGTTCGGACGGGCGGGGTGGCTACACCTTC. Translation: CASSSDGRGGYTF.

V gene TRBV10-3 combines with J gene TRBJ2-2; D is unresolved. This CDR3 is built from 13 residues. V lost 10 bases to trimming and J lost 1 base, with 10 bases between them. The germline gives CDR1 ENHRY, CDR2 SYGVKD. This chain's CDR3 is CASTTRNTGELFF. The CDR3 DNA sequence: TGTGCCAGCACCACCCGGAACACCGGGGAGCTGTTTTTT.

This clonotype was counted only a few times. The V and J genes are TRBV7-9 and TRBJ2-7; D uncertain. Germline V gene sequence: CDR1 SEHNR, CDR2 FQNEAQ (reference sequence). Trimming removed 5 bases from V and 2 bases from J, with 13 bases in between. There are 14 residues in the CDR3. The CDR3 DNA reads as TGTGCCAGCAGCCGGAACAGCCTACCCTACGAGCAGTACTTC. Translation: CASSRNSLPYEQYF.

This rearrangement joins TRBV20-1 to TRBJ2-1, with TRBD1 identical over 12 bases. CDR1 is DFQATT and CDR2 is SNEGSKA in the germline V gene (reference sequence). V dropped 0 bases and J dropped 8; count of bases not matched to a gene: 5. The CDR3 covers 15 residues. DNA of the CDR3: TGCAGTGCTAGAGATTGGGGACAGGGGGCGGATGAGCAGTTCTTC. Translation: CSARDWGQGADEQFF.

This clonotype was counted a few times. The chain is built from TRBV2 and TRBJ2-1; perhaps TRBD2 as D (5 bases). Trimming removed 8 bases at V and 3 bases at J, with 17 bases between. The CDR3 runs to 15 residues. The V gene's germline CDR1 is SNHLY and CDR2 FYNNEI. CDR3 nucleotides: TGTGCCAGCCACAGTGCGGGCTGGTACTACAATGAGCAGTTCTTC. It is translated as CASHSAGWYYNEQFF.

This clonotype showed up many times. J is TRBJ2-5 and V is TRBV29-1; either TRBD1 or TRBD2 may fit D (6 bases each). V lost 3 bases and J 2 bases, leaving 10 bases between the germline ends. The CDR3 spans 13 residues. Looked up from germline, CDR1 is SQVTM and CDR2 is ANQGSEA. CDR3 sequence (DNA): TGCAGCGTTGACGGCGGGACACAAGAGACCCAGTACTTC. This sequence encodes CSVDGGTQETQYF.

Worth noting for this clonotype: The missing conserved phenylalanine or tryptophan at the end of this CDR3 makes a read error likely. The CDR3 here is CASSRSYLGGEQFL. The CDR3 DNA is TGCGCCAGCAGCCGATCATACTTAGGAGGTGAGCAGTTCCTC. The chain links TRBV5-1 to TRBJ2-1, with D perhaps matching TRBD2 (5 bases). V was cut by 4 bases and J by 9 bases, with 17 bases left in between. This CDR3 comprises 14 residues. Germline lookup yields CDR1 SGHRS and CDR2 YFSETQ.

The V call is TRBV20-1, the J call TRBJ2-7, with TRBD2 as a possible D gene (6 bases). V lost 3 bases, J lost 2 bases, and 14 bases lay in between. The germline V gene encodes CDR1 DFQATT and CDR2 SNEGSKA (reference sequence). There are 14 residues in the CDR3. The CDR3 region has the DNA TGCAGTGCTAGTAGGTCTAGCGCTACCTACGAGCAGTACTTC. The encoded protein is CSASRSSATYEQYF.

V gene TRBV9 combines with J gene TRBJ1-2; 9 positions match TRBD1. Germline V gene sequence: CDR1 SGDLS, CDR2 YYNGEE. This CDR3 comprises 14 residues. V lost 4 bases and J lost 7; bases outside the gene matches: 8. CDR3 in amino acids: CASSPQGQGFGYTF. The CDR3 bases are TGTGCCAGCAGCCCCCAGGGACAGGGATTTGGCTACACCTTC.

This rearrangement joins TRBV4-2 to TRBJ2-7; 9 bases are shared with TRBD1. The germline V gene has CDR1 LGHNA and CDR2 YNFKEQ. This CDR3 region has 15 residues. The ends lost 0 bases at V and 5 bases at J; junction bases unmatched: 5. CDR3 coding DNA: TGTGCCAGCAGCCAAGACCGGACAGGGGAGGACGAGCAGTACTTC. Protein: CASSQDRTGEDEQYF.

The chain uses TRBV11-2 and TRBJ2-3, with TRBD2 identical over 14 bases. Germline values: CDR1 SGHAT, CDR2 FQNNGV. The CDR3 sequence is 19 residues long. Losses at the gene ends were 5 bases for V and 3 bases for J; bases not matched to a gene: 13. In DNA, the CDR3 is TGTGCCAGCAGCACTGATACCGGGACTAGCGGGAGTAATACAGATACGCAGTATTTT. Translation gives CASSTDTGTSGSNTDTQYF.

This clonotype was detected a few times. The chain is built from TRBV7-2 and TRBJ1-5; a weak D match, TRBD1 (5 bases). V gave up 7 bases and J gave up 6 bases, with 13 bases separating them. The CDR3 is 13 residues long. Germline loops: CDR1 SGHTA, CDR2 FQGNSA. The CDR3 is CASTEPGGQPQHF. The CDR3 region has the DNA TGTGCCAGCACCGAACCGGGGGGTCAGCCCCAGCATTTT.

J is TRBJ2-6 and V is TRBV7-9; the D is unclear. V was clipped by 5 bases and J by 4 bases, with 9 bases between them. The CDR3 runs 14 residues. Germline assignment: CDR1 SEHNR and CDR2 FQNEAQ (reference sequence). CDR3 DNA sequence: TGTGCCAGCAGCCGGGTGCCCGGGGCCAACGTCCTGACTTTC. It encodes CASSRVPGANVLTF.

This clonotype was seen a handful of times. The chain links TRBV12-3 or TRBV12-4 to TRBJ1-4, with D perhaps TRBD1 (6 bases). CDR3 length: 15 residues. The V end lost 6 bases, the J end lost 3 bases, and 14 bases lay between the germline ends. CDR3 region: CASRSQGSANEKLFF. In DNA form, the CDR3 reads TGTGCCAGCAGGTCACAGGGTTCAGCTAATGAAAAACTGTTTTTT.

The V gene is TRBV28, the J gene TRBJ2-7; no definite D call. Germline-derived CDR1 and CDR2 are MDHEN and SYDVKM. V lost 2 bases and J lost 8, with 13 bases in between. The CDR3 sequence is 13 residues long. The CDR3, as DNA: TGTGCCAGCAGTTTAGGTGTGGTCATAAAGCAGTACTTC. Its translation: CASSLGVVIKQYF.

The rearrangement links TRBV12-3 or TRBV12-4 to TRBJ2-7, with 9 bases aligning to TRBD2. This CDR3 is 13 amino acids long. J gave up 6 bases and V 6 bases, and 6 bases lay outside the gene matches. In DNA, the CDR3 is TGTGCCAGCAGGCTAGCGGGATGGTCCGAGCAGTACTTC. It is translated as CASRLAGWSEQYF.

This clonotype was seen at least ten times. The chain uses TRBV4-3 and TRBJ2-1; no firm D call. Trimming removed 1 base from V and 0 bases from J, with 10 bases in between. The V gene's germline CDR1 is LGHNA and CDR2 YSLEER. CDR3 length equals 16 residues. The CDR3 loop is CASSQGFGSSYNEQFF. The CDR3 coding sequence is TGCGCCAGCAGCCAAGGCTTCGGTAGCTCCTACAATGAGCAGTTCTTC.

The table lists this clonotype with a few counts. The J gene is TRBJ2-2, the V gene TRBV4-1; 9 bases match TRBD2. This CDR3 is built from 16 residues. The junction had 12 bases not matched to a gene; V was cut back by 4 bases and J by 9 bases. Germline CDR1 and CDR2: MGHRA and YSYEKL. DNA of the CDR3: TGCGCCAGCAGCCCTTCTGGCGGGGGGGCTACTAGGGAGCTGTTTTTT. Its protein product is CASSPSGGGATRELFF.

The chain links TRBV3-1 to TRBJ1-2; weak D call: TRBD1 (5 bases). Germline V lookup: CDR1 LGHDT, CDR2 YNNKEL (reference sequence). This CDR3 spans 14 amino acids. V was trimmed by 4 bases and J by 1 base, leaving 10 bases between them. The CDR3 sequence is CASSRGTDNYGYTF. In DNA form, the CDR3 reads TGTGCCAGCAGCCGGGGGACCGATAACTATGGCTACACCTTC.

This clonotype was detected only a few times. The CDR3 here is CASSQDPLSVNTGELFF. CDR3 nucleotide sequence: TGCGCCAGCAGCCAAGACCCGCTATCTGTTAACACCGGGGAGCTGTTTTTT. The chain employs TRBV4-1 and TRBJ2-2, with D unresolved. V lost 0 bases and J 2 bases, leaving 13 bases between the germline ends. Looked up from germline, CDR1 is MGHRA and CDR2 is YSYEKL. CDR3 length: 17 residues.

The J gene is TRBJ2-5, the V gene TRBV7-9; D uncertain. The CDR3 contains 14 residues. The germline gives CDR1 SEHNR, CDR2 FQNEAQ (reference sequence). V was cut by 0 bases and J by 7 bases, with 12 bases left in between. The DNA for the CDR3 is TGTGCCAGCAGCTTAGCCATCTGGGGTGGGACCCAGTACTTC. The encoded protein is CASSLAIWGGTQYF.

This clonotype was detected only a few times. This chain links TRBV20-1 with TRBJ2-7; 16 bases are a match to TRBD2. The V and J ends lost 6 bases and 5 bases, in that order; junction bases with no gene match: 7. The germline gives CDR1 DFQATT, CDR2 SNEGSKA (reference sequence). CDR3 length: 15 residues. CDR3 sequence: CSASTGTSGGDEQYF. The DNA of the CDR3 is TGCAGTGCAAGCACTGGGACTAGCGGGGGGGACGAGCAGTACTTC.

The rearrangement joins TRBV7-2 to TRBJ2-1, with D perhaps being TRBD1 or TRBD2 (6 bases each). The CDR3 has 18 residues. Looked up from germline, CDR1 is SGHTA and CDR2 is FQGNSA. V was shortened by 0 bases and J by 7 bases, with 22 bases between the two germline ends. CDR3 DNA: TGTGCCAGCAGCTTAGCCGTGGGGGGCGGATTAAGTATTAATGAGCAGTTCTTC. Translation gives CASSLAVGGGLSINEQFF.

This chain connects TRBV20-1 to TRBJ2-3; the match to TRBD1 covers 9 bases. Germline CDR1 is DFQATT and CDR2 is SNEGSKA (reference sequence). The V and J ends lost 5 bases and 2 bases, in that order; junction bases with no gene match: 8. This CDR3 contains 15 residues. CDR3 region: CSAETGQGYTDTQYF. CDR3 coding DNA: TGCAGTGCTGAAACGGGACAGGGTTACACAGATACGCAGTATTTT.

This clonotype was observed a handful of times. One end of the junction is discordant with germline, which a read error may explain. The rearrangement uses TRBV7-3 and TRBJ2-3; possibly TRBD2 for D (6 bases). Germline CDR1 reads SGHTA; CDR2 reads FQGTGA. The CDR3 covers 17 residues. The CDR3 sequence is CASSRMPSGSSTDTRYF. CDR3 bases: TGTGCCAGCAGCCGTATGCCTTCCGGGAGTAGCACAGATACGCGGTATTTT.